The clone carrying this T cell receptor (beta chain) was picked up one time. The data derive from a study of blood T cell repertoires in COVID-19. Overall study context: The cDNA or gDNA used as material had been derived from T cells, B-cell-depleted T cells, or PBMCs.

As handled by the study authors: Reference gene primer amplification gave nucleated cell count estimates. Here immunoSEQ multiplex PCR was the method, and the copy in TCRdb shows in-frame clones only, minus some. Clonal size and the V and J genes are those of that table, whereas D and trimming came from the DNA. Of about 190,000 clones listed, approximately 85% were seen once; the top ten hold roughly 5.9%. V was clipped by 5 bases and J by 3 bases; unmatched bases: 6. Germline lookup yields CDR1 MNHEY and CDR2 SVGAGI. The CDR3 has 15 amino acids. Participants came from about two dozen US areas, aged about 18 to 89 years.

The V and J genes are TRBV6-5 and TRBJ1-3; 8 bases agree with TRBD1. The clonotype comes from a man aged 35 to 55 with acute COVID-19. Sequencing input: PBMCs or T cells enriched from blood (not recorded which). CDR3 nucleotide sequence: TGTGCCAGCAGTCCCGGGACAGGTTATGGAAACACCATATATTTT. Translated, it gives CASSPGTGYGNTIYF.